This T cell receptor (beta chain) stems from a study of Graves' ophthalmopathy and Graves' hyperthyroidism. Where ophthalmopathy was absent within 18 months of follow-up, hyperthyroidism was stable. This clonotype occurred a few times. What it binds is unknown. Amplification of the TCR beta CDR3 regions used RNA transcripts (as template). An initial RT-PCR round employing HTBI primers preceded a second-round multiplex PCR. TCRdb itself ran the multiplex PCR reads through MiXCR, one entry per CDR3 protein. The sample carries roughly 400,000 distinct CDR3 sequences, about a sixth recorded once. This CDR3 has 16 residues. Germline V gene sequence: CDR1 SGHTA, CDR2 FQGNSA. Losses at the gene ends were 1 base for V and 1 base for J; bases not matched to a gene: 0. Study results and limitations: The model's prediction of ophthalmopathy progression had 65% to 71% sensitivity and roughly 72% specificity. Most expanded clonotypes from thyroid (those above 0.001 frequency) were also found in blood.

What was sequenced was peripheral blood. The chain uses TRBV7-2 and TRBJ2-5; 13 nucleotides align to TRBD2. This TCR was recovered from an adult woman with stable Graves' hyperthyroidism. The CDR3 region has the DNA TGTGCCAGCAGCTTAGGGACTAGCGGGGGCCAAGAGACCCAGTACTTC. It encodes CASSLGTSGGQETQYF.